This TCR beta chain was identified in a study of blood T cell repertoires in COVID-19. On the study more broadly: Donors in the United States, Italy and Spain gave samples during acute or convalescent COVID-19.

This CDR3 has 15 residues. Germline V lookup: CDR1 SGHRS, CDR2 YFSETQ. The V end was cut by 0 bases, the J end by 2 bases, with 8 bases between. Clones were sequenced by immunoSEQ multiplex PCR, and TCRdb holds only the in-frame ones, with some missing. The sample yields about 250,000 clones, 70% to 85% seen once. Sequences were obtained from peripheral blood. The chain joins TRBV5-1 to TRBJ2-2; no clear D gene. The receptor was derived from a woman of 80 years or more with active or convalescent COVID-19. The CDR3 DNA follows: TGCGCCAGCAGCTTGGTGTCAGTTAACACCGGGGAGCTGTTTTTT. This translates into CASSLVSVNTGELFF.